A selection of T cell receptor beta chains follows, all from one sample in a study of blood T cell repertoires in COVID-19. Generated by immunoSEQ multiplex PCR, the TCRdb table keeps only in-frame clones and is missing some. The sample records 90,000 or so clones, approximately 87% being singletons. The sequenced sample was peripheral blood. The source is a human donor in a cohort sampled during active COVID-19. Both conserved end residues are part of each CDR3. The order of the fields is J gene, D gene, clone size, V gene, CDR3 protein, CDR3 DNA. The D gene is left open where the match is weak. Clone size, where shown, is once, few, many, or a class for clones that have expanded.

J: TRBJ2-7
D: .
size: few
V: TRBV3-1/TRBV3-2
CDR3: CASSQAYEQYF
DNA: TGTGCCAGCAGCCAAGCGTACGAGCAGTACTTC

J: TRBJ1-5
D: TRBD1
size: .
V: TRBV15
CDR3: CATSRATDRVGQPQHF
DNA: TGTGCCACCAGCAGAGCTACCGACAGGGTCGGACAGCCCCAGCATTTT

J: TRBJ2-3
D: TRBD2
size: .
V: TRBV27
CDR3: CASSSLTSALTDTQYF
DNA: TGTGCCAGCAGTTCCCTGACTAGCGCTCTCACAGATACGCAGTATTTT

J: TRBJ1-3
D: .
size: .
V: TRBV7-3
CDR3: CASSPGVPGNTIYF
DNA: TGTGCCAGCAGTCCAGGGGTTCCAGGAAACACCATATATTTT

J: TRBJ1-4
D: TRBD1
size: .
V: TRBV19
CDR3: CASSKTGTGLSTNEKLFF
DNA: TGTGCCAGTAGTAAAACCGGGACAGGGCTTTCAACTAATGAAAAACTGTTTTTT

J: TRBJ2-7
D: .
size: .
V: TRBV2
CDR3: CASSDLFGYEQYF
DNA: TGTGCCAGCAGTGATCTGTTCGGGTACGAGCAGTACTTC

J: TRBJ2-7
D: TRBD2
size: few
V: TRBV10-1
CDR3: CASSAAGTSGNYEQYF
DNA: TGCGCCAGCAGTGCAGCCGGGACTAGCGGGAACTACGAGCAGTACTTC

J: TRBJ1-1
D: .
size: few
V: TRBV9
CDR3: CASSLTDRGNTEAFF
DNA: TGTGCCAGCAGCCTAACGGACAGAGGAAACACTGAAGCTTTCTTT

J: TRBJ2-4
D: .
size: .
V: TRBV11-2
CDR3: CASSQGDFQGITKNIQYF
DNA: TGTGCCAGCAGCCAAGGGGACTTTCAAGGGATAACCAAAAACATTCAGTACTTC

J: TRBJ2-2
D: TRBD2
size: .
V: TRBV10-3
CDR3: CAISVSGRGYTGELFF
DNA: TGTGCCATCAGTGTTTCCGGGAGGGGCTACACCGGGGAGCTGTTTTTT

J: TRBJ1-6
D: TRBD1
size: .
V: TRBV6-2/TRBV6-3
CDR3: CASSYSSGGYNSPLHF
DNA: TGTGCCAGCAGTTACTCGTCAGGGGGCTATAATTCACCCCTCCACTTT

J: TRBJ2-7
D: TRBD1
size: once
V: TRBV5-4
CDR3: CASSLPGDRVSEQYF
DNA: TGTGCCAGCAGCCTGCCTGGGGACAGGGTTTCCGAGCAGTACTTC

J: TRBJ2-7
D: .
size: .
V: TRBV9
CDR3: CASSVPRQYEQYF
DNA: TGTGCCAGCAGCGTACCCAGACAGTACGAGCAGTACTTC

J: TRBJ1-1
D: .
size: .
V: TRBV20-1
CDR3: CSASFGVMNTEAFF
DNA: TGCAGTGCTAGTTTCGGGGTGATGAACACTGAAGCTTTCTTT

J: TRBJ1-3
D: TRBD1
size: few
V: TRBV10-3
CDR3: CAISPDRGSGNTIYF
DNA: TGTGCCATCAGTCCGGACAGGGGTTCTGGAAACACCATATATTTT

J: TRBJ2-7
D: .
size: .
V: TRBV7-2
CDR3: CASSLTIQGVEQYF
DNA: TGTGCCAGCAGCCTAACAATTCAAGGGGTCGAGCAGTACTTC

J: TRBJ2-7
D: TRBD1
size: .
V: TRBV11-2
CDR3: CASSSETFRWDSAYEQYF
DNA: TGTGCCAGCAGCTCCGAAACCTTCCGATGGGACAGCGCCTACGAGCAGTACTTC

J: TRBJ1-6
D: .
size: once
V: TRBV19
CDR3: CASSIRKEDNSPLHF
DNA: TGTGCCAGTAGTATAAGAAAGGAGGATAATTCACCCCTCCACTTT

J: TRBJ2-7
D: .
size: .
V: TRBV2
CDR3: CALRESGSYEQYF
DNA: TGTGCCCTTCGGGAGAGCGGCTCCTACGAGCAGTACTTC

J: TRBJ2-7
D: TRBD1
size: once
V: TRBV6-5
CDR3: CATRTGGTYEQYF
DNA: TGTGCCACCCGGACAGGGGGAACCTACGAGCAGTACTTC

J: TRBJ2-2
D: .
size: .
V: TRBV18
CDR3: CASSRLLTGELFF
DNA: TGTGCCAGCTCGCGACTGTTGACCGGGGAGCTGTTTTTT

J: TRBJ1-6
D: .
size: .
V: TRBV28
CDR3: CASSLDSQANSPLHF
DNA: TGTGCCAGCAGTTTAGATTCCCAGGCAAATTCACCCCTCCACTTT

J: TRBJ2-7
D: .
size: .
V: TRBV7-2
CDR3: CASSLASAAGPSYEQYF
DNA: TGTGCCAGCAGCTTAGCGAGTGCGGCGGGCCCCTCCTACGAGCAGTACTTC

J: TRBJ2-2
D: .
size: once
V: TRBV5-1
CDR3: CASSLASYGVNTGELFF
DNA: TGCGCCAGCAGCTTGGCTAGTTACGGTGTGAACACCGGGGAGCTGTTTTTT

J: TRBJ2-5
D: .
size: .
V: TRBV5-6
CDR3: CASSLVGLKETQYF
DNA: TGTGCCAGCAGCTTGGTTGGGCTCAAAGAGACCCAGTACTTC

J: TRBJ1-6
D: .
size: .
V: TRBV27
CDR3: CASSQPALRSSPLHF
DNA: TGTGCCAGCAGTCAACCGGCCCTCCGGAGTTCACCCCTCCACTTT

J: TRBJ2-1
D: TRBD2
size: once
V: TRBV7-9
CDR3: CASSFQTSAGEQFF
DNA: TGTGCCAGCAGCTTCCAGACTAGCGCGGGTGAGCAGTTCTTC

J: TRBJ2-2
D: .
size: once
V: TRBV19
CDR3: CASSIVAGIRAGELFF
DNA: TGTGCCAGTAGTATTGTGGCAGGGATCAGGGCCGGGGAGCTGTTTTTT

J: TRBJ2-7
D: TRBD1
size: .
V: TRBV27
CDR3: CASRRTGVGPWYEQYF
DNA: TGTGCCAGCAGGCGGACAGGGGTCGGTCCATGGTACGAGCAGTACTTC

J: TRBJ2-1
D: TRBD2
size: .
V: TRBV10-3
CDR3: CACGTQRGDNEQFF
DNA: TGTGCCTGCGGCACCCAGCGGGGGGACAATGAGCAGTTCTTC

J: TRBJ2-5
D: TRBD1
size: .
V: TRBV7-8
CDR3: CASSLAGRGETQYF
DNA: TGTGCCAGCAGCTTAGCTGGCAGGGGGGAGACCCAGTACTTC

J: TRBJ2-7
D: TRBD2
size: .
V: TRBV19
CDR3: CASSPSGRAFYEQYF
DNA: TGTGCCAGTAGTCCTAGCGGGAGGGCCTTCTACGAGCAGTACTTC

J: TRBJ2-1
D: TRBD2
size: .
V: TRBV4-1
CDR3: CASSLGLAGNPVNEQFF
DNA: TGCGCCAGCAGCCTGGGACTAGCGGGAAATCCGGTCAATGAGCAGTTCTTC

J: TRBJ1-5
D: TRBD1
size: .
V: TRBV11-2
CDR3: CASSQMTGANQPQHF
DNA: TGTGCCAGCAGCCAAATGACAGGGGCGAATCAGCCCCAGCATTTT

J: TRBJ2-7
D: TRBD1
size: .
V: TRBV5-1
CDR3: CASSPTGGPPYEQYF
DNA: TGCGCCAGCAGCCCGACAGGGGGCCCCCCCTACGAGCAGTACTTC

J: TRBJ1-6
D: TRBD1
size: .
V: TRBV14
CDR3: CASSQTPGGLSPLHF
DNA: TGTGCCAGCAGCCAAACTCCAGGGGGTTTGTCACCCCTCCACTTT

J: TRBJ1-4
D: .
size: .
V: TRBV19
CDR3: CASSIAGAGTNEKLFF
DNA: TGTGCCAGTAGTATTGCGGGCGCGGGCACTAATGAAAAACTGTTTTTT

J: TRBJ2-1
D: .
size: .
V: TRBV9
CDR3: CASSRTWGRDYNEQFF
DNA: TGTGCCAGCAGCCGTACCTGGGGGCGAGACTACAATGAGCAGTTCTTC

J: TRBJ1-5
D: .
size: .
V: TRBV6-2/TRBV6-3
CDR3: CASSYSGTGYQPQHF
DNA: TGTGCCAGCAGTTACTCAGGAACAGGGTATCAGCCCCAGCATTTT

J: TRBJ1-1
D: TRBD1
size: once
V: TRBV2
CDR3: CASGGTGGWNTEAFF
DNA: TGTGCCAGCGGCGGGACAGGGGGCTGGAACACTGAAGCTTTCTTT

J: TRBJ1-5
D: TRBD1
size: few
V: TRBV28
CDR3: CASSPGGLQPQHF
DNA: TGTGCCAGCAGTCCAGGGGGCCTTCAGCCCCAGCATTTT

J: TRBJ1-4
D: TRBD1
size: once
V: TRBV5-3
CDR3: CARSLWAGGAPNEKLFF
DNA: TGTGCCAGAAGCTTGTGGGCAGGGGGCGCTCCTAATGAAAAACTGTTTTTT

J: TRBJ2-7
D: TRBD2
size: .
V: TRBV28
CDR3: CASSFSGDSYEQYF
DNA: TGTGCCAGCAGTTTTAGCGGGGACTCCTACGAGCAGTACTTC

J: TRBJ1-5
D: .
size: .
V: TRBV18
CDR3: CASSGQGNQPQHF
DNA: TGTGCCAGCTCGGGACAAGGCAATCAGCCCCAGCATTTT

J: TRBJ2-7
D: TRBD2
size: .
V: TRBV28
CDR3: CASTGGGRADYEQYF
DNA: TGTGCCAGCACCGGCGGCGGGAGAGCAGACTACGAGCAGTACTTC

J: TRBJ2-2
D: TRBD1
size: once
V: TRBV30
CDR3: CAWTGQGVTGELFF
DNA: TGTGCCTGGACGGGACAGGGGGTCACCGGGGAGCTGTTTTTT

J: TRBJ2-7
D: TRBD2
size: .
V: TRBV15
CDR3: CATSRDLGYSGSYEQYF
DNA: TGTGCCACCAGCAGAGATCTGGGTTATAGCGGGAGCTACGAGCAGTACTTC

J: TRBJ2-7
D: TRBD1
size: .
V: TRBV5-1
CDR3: CASSYTGTEYEQYF
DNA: TGCGCCAGCAGCTACACCGGGACAGAGTACGAGCAGTACTTC

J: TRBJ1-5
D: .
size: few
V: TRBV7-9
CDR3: CASSLALGGQPQHF
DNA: TGTGCCAGCAGCTTAGCGCTGGGGGGGCAGCCCCAGCATTTT

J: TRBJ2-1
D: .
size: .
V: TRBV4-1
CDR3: CASSQQVPSYNEQFF
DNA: TGCGCCAGCAGCCAACAGGTCCCCTCCTACAATGAGCAGTTCTTC